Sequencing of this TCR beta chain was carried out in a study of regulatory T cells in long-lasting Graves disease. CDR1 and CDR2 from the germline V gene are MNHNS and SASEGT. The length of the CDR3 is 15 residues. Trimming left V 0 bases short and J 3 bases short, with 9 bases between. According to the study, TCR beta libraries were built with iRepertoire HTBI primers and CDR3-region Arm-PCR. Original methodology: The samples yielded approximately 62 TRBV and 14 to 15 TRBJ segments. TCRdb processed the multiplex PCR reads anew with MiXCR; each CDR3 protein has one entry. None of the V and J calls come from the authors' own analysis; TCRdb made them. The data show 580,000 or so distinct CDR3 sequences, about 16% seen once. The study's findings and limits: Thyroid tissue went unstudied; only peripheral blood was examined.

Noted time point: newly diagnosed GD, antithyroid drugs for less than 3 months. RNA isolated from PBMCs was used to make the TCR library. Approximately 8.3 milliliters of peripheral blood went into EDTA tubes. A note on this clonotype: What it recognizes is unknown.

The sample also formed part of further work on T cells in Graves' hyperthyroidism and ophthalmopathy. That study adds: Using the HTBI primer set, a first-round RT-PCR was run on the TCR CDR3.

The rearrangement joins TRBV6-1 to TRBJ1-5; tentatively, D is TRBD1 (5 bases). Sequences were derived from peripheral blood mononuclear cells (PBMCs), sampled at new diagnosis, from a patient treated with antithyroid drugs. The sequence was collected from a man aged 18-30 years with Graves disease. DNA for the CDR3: TGTGCCAGCAGTGAAGCGGGGGGATACAATCAGCCCCAGCATTTT. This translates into CASSEAGGYNQPQHF.